Shown below are 27 T cell receptor beta chains from a single sample sequenced in a study of blood T cell repertoires in COVID-19. The assay was immunoSEQ multiplex PCR, and TCRdb's table has in-frame clones only and misses some. The sample shows approximately 190,000 clones, about 80% of them seen only once. What was sequenced was peripheral blood. The receptors were gathered from a man in his sixties with acute or convalescent COVID-19.

This chain joins TRBV4-3 and TRBJ2-3; TRBD2 matches 7 bases. Per germline, CDR1 LGHNA and CDR2 YSLEER. This CDR3 is built from 13 residues. The junction had 4 bases not matched to a gene; V was cut back by 4 bases and J by 6 bases. The CDR3 spells CASSPGGRDTQYF. In DNA, the CDR3 is TGCGCCAGCAGCCCCGGGGGGAGGGATACGCAGTATTTT.

V gene TRBV14 combines with J gene TRBJ2-3; possible D gene TRBD2, 5 bases. V was cut by 2 bases and J by 5 bases, with 11 bases left in between. Per the germline V gene, CDR1 is SGHDN and CDR2 is FVKESK. The CDR3 consists of 14 residues. CDR3 DNA sequence: TGTGCCAGCAGCCAACGTGAACTAGAAGATACGCAGTATTTT. It translates to CASSQRELEDTQYF.

This chain links TRBV7-9 with TRBJ2-1; TRBD2 matches at 13 bases. CDR3 length equals 16 residues. Germline-derived CDR1 and CDR2 are SEHNR and FQNEAQ (reference sequence). V was pared by 5 bases and J by 3 bases, with 4 bases of the junction left unmatched. The CDR3 bases are TGTGCCAGCAGCGCAGGGACTAGCGGGATCTACAATGAGCAGTTCTTC. Translating gives CASSAGTSGIYNEQFF.

The gene calls are TRBV25-1 and TRBJ1-2; no reliable D call. Germline V CDR1 and CDR2: MGHDK, SYGVNS. The CDR3 consists of 13 residues. V lost 1 base and J 6 bases, leaving 9 bases between the germline ends. DNA for the CDR3: TGTGCCAGCAGTGAATCGGGAGGAGATGGCTACACCTTC. Residues: CASSESGGDGYTF.

This sequence joins TRBV5-1 and TRBJ2-7, with 8 bases that match TRBD2. The ends lost 4 bases at V and 5 bases at J; junction bases unmatched: 8. The CDR3 extends over 14 amino acids. Germline CDR1 and CDR2: SGHRS and YFSETQ. The CDR3, as DNA: TGCGCCAGCAGCATGATAGCGGGAAGGGACGAGCAGTACTTC. Protein sequence: CASSMIAGRDEQYF.

This clone was recorded only once. The rearrangement uses TRBV7-8 and TRBJ2-1; 14 positions agree with TRBD2. The CDR3 runs to 19 residues. CDR1 and CDR2 (germline): SGHVS, FQNEAQ. The V and J ends lost 5 bases and 2 bases, in that order; junction bases with no gene match: 11. The CDR3 here is CASSLRLAGGPDTYNEQFF. The CDR3 nucleotides are TGTGCCAGCAGCCTCAGACTAGCGGGAGGGCCGGATACCTACAATGAGCAGTTCTTC.

The genes are TRBV4-1 and TRBJ2-1; weak D call: TRBD2 (5 bases). This CDR3 spans 18 amino acids. CDR1 MGHRA and CDR2 YSYEKL come from the germline V gene. Trimming left V 1 base short and J 0 bases short, with 16 bases between. The CDR3 nucleotides read TGCGCCAGCAGCCAAGTACCCCCAGCGGCCGGCTCCTACAATGAGCAGTTCTTC. It is translated as CASSQVPPAAGSYNEQFF.

This chain links TRBV11-3 with TRBJ1-2, with a tentative D call TRBD1 (5 bases). The germline V and J ends were trimmed by 1 base and 0 bases, with 15 bases remaining between them. CDR3 length: 17 amino acids. The germline CDR1 and CDR2 sequences are SGHNT and YENEEA. This chain's CDR3 is CASSLGADQGTNYGYTF. CDR3 DNA: TGTGCCAGCAGCTTAGGGGCGGACCAGGGAACTAACTATGGCTACACCTTC. The variable domain in full, with the rest retrieved from reference TRBV11-3 and TRBJ1-2, is EAGVVQSPRYKIIEKKQPVAFWCNPISGHNTLYWYLQNLGQGPELLIRYENEEAVDDSQLPKDRFSAERLKGVDSTLKIQPAELGDSAVYLCASSLGADQGTNYGYTFGSGTRLTVV.

This chain connects TRBV19 to TRBJ2-2, with 9 bases fitting TRBD1. CDR1 is LNHDA and CDR2 is SQIVND in the germline V gene (reference sequence). The CDR3 sequence is 14 residues long. With 7 bases clipped from V and 4 bases from J, the junction kept 4 bases outside the gene matches. The CDR3 DNA follows: TGTGCCAGTACCGGACAGGGGAGCACCGGGGAGCTGTTTTTT. Protein sequence: CASTGQGSTGELFF.

The chain carries TRBV3-1 (or the pseudogene TRBV3-2) and TRBJ2-3, with D maybe TRBD1 (5 bases). Between the trimmed V and J ends, which lost 4 bases and 6 bases, there was a span of 17 bases. Germline V gene sequence: CDR1 LGHDT, CDR2 YNNKEL (reference sequence). This CDR3 contains 15 residues. CDR3 in DNA: TGTGCCAGCAGCCCTAAGGGGTTGCCCCAGGATACGCAGTATTTT. Residues: CASSPKGLPQDTQYF.

This chain uses TRBV7-3 with TRBJ2-1, with a tentative D call TRBD2 (6 bases). The germline V and J ends were trimmed by 4 bases and 8 bases, with 12 bases remaining between them. Per germline, CDR1 SGHTA and CDR2 FQGTGA. CDR3 length: 13 amino acids. In nucleotides, the CDR3 is TGTGCCAGCAGCTCGACTAGGATGGATGAGCAGTTCTTC. Encoded protein: CASSSTRMDEQFF.

The sample holds one count of this clone. The chain employs TRBV3-1 (or the pseudogene TRBV3-2) and TRBJ2-7; D remains unclear. The germline V gene encodes CDR1 LGHDT and CDR2 YNNKEL (reference sequence). The CDR3 sequence is 11 residues long. The ends were cut back, 3 bases at V and 7 bases at J, with 7 bases in the middle. The DNA for the CDR3 is TGTGCCAGCAGCCAGAGTTCGGAGCAGTACTTC. Amino acid sequence: CASSQSSEQYF.

V and J are TRBV30 and TRBJ2-1; D is perhaps TRBD2 (7 bases). Germline CDR1 and CDR2: GTSNPN and SVGIG (reference sequence). V was clipped by 5 bases and J by 8 bases, with 10 bases between them. The CDR3 spans 11 residues. The CDR3 region has the DNA TGTGCCTGGGGGGGGGCCGATGAGCAGTTCTTC. It yields the protein CAWGGADEQFF.

This rearrangement joins TRBV2 to TRBJ1-1, with TRBD1 as a possible D gene (5 bases). The CDR3 spans 18 residues. Germline V CDR1 and CDR2: SNHLY, FYNNEI. The V and J ends lost 4 bases and 2 bases respectively, with 23 bases between them. CDR3 protein: CASSVTGGVKGSNTEAFF. CDR3 nucleotide sequence: TGTGCCAGCAGTGTGACTGGGGGGGTAAAGGGGTCCAACACTGAAGCTTTCTTT.

The chain carries TRBV4-3 and TRBJ2-2; 11 positions match TRBD2. Germline assignment: CDR1 LGHNA and CDR2 YSLEER. Germline trimming cut 1 base from V and 6 bases from J; bases unmatched to any gene: 1. The CDR3 covers 15 residues. The CDR3 here is CASSQAGLAAGELFF. DNA of the CDR3: TGCGCCAGCAGCCAAGCGGGACTAGCGGCCGGGGAGCTGTTTTTT.

This chain uses TRBV30 with TRBJ1-2; the D is unclear. There are 13 residues in the CDR3. Germline CDR1 GTSNPN, CDR2 SVGIG (reference sequence). V was trimmed by 0 bases and J by 8 bases, leaving 13 bases between them. CDR3 in amino acids: CAWSVVGFSGYTF. CDR3 in DNA: TGTGCCTGGAGTGTAGTGGGTTTTAGCGGCTACACCTTC.

This clone has just one count. CDR3 amino acids: CASSEQENTEAFF. DNA for the CDR3: TGCGCCAGCAGTGAACAAGAGAACACTGAAGCTTTCTTT. The rearrangement links TRBV10-2 to TRBJ1-1; D remains unclear. The CDR3 length is 13 residues. From germline, CDR1 is WSHSY and CDR2 SAAADI. Between the trimmed V and J ends, which lost 3 bases and 1 base, there was a span of 6 bases.

The rearrangement uses TRBV7-9 and TRBJ1-2, with 9 positions matching TRBD1. This CDR3 is 16 amino acids long. The ends lost 4 bases at V and 7 bases at J; junction bases unmatched: 13. CDR1 and CDR2 (germline): SEHNR, FQNEAQ (reference sequence). The CDR3 here is CASSSGQGITFFGYTF. Here the CDR3 DNA reads TGTGCCAGCAGCTCCGGACAGGGGATAACTTTTTTTGGCTACACCTTC.

The chain couples TRBV30 to TRBJ2-1, with 10 bases matching TRBD2. Germline V gives CDR1 GTSNPN, CDR2 SVGIG (reference sequence). This CDR3 region has 16 residues. The trim removed 2 bases at V and 10 bases at J, leaving 14 bases unmatched. The CDR3 DNA is TGTGCCTGGAGTCGAAAGCGGGAGGGCTCAGCCAGGGAGCAGTTCTTC. Amino acids: CAWSRKREGSAREQFF.

The V gene is TRBV6-5, the J gene TRBJ1-5, with D possibly being TRBD1 (5 bases). Germline CDR1 and CDR2: MNHEY and SVGAGI. The CDR3 has 15 amino acids. V lost 3 bases, J lost 2 bases, and 11 bases lay in between. The CDR3 DNA is TGTGCCAGCAGTTATGGGGCAGGGCGCAATCAGCCCCAGCATTTT. Residues: CASSYGAGRNQPQHF.

The chain links TRBV19 to TRBJ2-3, with D perhaps TRBD1 (5 bases). The germline CDR1 and CDR2 sequences are LNHDA and SQIVND (reference sequence). V was cut by 4 bases and J by 2 bases, with 13 bases left in between. The length of the CDR3 is 15 residues. The CDR3 DNA sequence: TGTGCCAGTAGTAAACAGGCTCACAACACAGATACGCAGTATTTT. Translation gives CASSKQAHNTDTQYF.

The V gene is TRBV15, the J gene TRBJ2-5; 9 nucleotides align to TRBD2. Germline V lookup: CDR1 LNHNV, CDR2 YYDKDF (reference sequence). The CDR3 runs 15 residues. V was pared by 1 base and J by 5 bases, with 5 bases of the junction left unmatched. Written as DNA, the CDR3 is TGTGCCACCAGCAGAGCGCGGGGGGGCCGGGAGACCCAGTACTTC. This gives the protein CATSRARGGRETQYF.

V is TRBV2 and J is TRBJ1-1, with 7 positions matching TRBD1. This CDR3 contains 14 residues. Germline V gives CDR1 SNHLY, CDR2 FYNNEI. V shed 10 bases and J 4 bases; nucleotides not matched to a gene: 12. The CDR3 nucleotides are TGTGCCAAGAACCCGACAGGGAGAGCCACTGAAGCTTTCTTT. Protein: CAKNPTGRATEAFF.

This chain links TRBV28 with TRBJ1-5; 10 nucleotides align to TRBD1. Germline CDR1 reads MDHEN; CDR2 reads SYDVKM. This CDR3 is 18 amino acids long. After removal of 6 bases from V and 7 bases from J, the junction contained 18 bases not matched to a gene. The chain's CDR3 is CASRPDPGQGFGRQPQHF. The CDR3 nucleotides are TGTGCCAGCAGACCCGATCCGGGACAGGGGTTTGGGAGACAGCCCCAGCATTTT.

The rearrangement links TRBV10-3 to TRBJ1-1; a weak D match, TRBD1 (5 bases). Trimming shortened V by 0 bases and J by 5 bases, and 13 bases separated the two germline ends. Germline assignment: CDR1 ENHRY and CDR2 SYGVKD. CDR3 length: 15 amino acids. The CDR3 reads CAISESGGWKTEAFF. CDR3 nucleotides: TGTGCCATCAGTGAGTCGGGGGGGTGGAAGACTGAAGCTTTCTTT.

The rearrangement links TRBV6-5 to TRBJ1-4; the D is unclear. Trimming removed 3 bases from V and 7 bases from J, with 9 bases in between. This CDR3 contains 13 residues. Per the germline V gene, CDR1 is MNHEY and CDR2 is SVGAGI. The CDR3 nucleotides are TGTGCCAGCAGTTATAGGGCGGGTGAAAAACTGTTTTTT. The encoded protein is CASSYRAGEKLFF.

The V call is TRBV7-3, the J call TRBJ2-7; 10 bases are a match to TRBD2. After removal of 0 bases from V and 1 base from J, the junction contained 3 bases not matched to a gene. CDR3 length: 16 amino acids. Germline CDR1 and CDR2: SGHTA and FQGTGA. Here the CDR3 DNA reads TGTGCCAGCAGCTTAACGAGGACTAGCGGATCCTACGAGCAGTACTTC. Encoded protein: CASSLTRTSGSYEQYF.